This TCR beta chain was observed in a study of T-cell reconstitution after alpha-beta-depleted transplantation in children. Study-wide results and limits: After one year, T-cell counts and TCRbeta diversity mostly came from new T cells. Where alpha-beta T cells came from about two months after transplant was reportedly several hundred expanded graft clones. Recipient T cells and thymic progenitors that survived gave rise to the high TCRbeta diversity observed at day 60 in some patients.

Unique molecular identifiers were built into the TCRbeta library. Each CDR3 protein is one row after TCRdb ran MiXCR on the PCR reads. The sample has approximately 170,000 distinct CDR3 sequences, approximately 10% seen once. This clonotype was seen repeatedly, ten times or more. The antigen is unknown. Germline-derived CDR1 and CDR2 are DFQATT and SNEGSKA (reference sequence). The germline V and J ends were trimmed by 3 bases and 0 bases, with 12 bases remaining between them. The CDR3 runs to 14 residues. This receptor was taken from a boy aged 2 to 9 with acute myeloid leukemia, due to receive a stem cell transplant. This material consisted of PBMCs, taken before TCRalphabeta/CD19-depleted stem cell transplant. V usage is TRBV20-1 and J usage is TRBJ2-7; D remains unclear. The DNA of the CDR3 is TGCAGTGCTAGTACCGTACGTAGCTCCTACGAGCAGTACTTC. It translates to CSASTVRSSYEQYF.